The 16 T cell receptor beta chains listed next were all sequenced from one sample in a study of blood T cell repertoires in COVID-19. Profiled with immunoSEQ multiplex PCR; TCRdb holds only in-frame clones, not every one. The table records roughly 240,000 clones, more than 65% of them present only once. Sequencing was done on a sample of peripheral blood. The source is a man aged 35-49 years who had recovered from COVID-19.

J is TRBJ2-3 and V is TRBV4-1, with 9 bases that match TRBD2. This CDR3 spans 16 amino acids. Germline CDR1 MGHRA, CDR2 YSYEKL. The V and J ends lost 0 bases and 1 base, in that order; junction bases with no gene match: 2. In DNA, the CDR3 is TGCGCCAGCAGCCAAGAACCTAGCGGGGGCACAGATACGCAGTATTTT. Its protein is CASSQEPSGGTDTQYF.

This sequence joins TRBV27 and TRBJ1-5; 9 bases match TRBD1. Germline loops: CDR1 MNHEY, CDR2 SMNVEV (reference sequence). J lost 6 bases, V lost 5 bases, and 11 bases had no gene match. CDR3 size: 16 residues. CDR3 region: CASSPKQGALGQPQHF. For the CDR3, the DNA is TGTGCCAGCAGTCCCAAACAGGGGGCGCTTGGTCAGCCCCAGCATTTT.

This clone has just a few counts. The CDR3 sequence is CASSPQINTEAFF. The CDR3 nucleotides are TGTGCCAGCTCACCCCAAATTAACACTGAAGCTTTCTTT. The V call is TRBV18, the J call TRBJ1-1, with D unclear. V was pared by 3 bases and J by 2 bases, with 7 bases between. Germline V gene data show CDR1 as KGHSH and CDR2 as LQKENI. This CDR3 comprises 13 residues.

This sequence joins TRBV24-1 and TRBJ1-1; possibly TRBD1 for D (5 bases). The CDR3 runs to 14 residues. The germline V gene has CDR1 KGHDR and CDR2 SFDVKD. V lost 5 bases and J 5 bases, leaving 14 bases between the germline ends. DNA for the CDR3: TGTGCCACCAGTGGCTATGGGGCGCGGACTGAAGCTTTCTTT. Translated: CATSGYGARTEAFF.

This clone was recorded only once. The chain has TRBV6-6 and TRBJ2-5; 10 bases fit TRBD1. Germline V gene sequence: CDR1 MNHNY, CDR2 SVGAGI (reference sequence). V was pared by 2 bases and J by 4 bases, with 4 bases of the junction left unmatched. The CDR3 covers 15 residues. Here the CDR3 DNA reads TGTGCCAGCAGTTACGCCGGACAGGGGGGAGAGACCCAGTACTTC. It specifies CASSYAGQGGETQYF.

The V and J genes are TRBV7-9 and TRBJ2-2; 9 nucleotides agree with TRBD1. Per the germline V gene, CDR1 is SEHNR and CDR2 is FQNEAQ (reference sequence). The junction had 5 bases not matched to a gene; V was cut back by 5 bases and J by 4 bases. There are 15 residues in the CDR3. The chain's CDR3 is CASSLRQGGTGELFF. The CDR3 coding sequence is TGTGCCAGCAGCCTCCGACAGGGGGGCACCGGGGAGCTGTTTTTT.

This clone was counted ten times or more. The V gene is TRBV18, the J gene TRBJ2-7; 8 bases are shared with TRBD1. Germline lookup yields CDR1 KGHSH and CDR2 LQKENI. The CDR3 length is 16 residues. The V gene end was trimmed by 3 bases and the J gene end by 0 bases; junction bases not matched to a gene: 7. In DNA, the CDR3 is TGTGCCAGCTCACCGGAGGACAGGGCGAGCTCCTACGAGCAGTACTTC. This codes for CASSPEDRASSYEQYF.

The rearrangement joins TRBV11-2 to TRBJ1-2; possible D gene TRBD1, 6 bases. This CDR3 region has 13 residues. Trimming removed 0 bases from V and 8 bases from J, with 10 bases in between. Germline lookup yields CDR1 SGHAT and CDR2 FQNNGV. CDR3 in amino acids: CASSLEERGGYTF. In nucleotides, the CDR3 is TGTGCCAGCAGCTTAGAGGAAAGGGGGGGCTACACCTTC. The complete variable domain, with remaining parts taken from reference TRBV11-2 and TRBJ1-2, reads EAGVAQSPRYKIIEKRQSVAFWCNPISGHATLYWYQQILGQGPKLLIQFQNNGVVDDSQLPKDRFSAERLKGVDSTLKIQPAKLEDSAVYLCASSLEERGGYTFGSGTRLTVV.

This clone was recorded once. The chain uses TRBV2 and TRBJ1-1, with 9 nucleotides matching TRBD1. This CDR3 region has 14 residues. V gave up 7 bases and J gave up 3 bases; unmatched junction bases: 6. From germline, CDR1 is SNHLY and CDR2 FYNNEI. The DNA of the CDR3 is TGTGCCAGCAACTCGGACAGGGGCTACACTGAAGCTTTCTTT. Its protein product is CASNSDRGYTEAFF.

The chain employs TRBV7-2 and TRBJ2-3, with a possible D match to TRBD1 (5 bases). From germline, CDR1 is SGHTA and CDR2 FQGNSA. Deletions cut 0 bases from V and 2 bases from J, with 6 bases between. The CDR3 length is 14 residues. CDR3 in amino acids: CASSLAGHTDTQYF. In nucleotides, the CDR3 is TGTGCCAGCAGCTTAGCGGGGCACACAGATACGCAGTATTTT.

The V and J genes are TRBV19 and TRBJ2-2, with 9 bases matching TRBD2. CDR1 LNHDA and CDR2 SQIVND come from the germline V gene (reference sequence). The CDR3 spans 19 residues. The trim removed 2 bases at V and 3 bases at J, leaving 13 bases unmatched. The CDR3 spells CASSIPGLASVHDTGELFF. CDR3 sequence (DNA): TGTGCCAGTAGTATACCGGGACTAGCCTCAGTACACGACACCGGGGAGCTGTTTTTT.

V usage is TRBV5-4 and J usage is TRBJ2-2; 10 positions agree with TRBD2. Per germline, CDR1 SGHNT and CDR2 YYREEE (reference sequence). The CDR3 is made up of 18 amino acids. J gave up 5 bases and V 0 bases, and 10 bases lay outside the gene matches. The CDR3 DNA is TGTGCCAGCAGCTTGGGAGGGCCACTAGCGGGACTTACCGGGGAGCTGTTTTTT. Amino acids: CASSLGGPLAGLTGELFF.

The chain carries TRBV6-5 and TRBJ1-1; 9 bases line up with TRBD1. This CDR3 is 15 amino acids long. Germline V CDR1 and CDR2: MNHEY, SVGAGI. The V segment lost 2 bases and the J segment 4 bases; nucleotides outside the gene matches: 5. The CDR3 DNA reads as TGTGCCAGCAGTTACCAACAGGGGGCAGGCACTGAAGCTTTCTTT. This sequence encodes CASSYQQGAGTEAFF.

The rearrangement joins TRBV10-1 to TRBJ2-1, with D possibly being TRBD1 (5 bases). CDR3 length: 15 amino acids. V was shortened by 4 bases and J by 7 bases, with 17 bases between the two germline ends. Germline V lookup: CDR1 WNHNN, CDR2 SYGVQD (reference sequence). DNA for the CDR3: TGCGCCAGCAGTGCGGTTCAGGGCATATGGAATGAGCAGTTCTTC. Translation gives CASSAVQGIWNEQFF.

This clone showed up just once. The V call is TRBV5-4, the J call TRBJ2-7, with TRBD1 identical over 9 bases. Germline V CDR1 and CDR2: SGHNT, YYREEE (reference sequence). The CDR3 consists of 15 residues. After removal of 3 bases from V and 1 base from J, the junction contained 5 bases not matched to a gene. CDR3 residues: CASSSPGQGSYEQYF. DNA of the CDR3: TGTGCCAGCAGCTCGCCGGGACAGGGATCCTACGAGCAGTACTTC. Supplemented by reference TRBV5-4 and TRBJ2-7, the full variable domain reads ETGVTQSPTHLIKTRGQQVTLRCSSQSGHNTVSWYQQALGQGPQFIFQYYREEENGRGNFPPRFSGLQFPNYSSELNVNALELDDSALYLCASSSPGQGSYEQYFGPGTRLTVT.

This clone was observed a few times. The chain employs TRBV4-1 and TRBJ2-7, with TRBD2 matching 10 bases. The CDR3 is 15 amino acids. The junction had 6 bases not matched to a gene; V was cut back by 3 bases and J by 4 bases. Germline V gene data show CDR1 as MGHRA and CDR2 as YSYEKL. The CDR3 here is CASSHPTSGRYEQYF. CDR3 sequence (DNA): TGCGCCAGCAGCCATCCGACTAGCGGGCGGTACGAGCAGTACTTC.